This T cell receptor beta chain appears in the sequencing data of a study of human T cells and chemical hapten exposure. Across the study: Recorded diagnoses among the mostly female patients were alopecia areata, totalis or universalis. General study findings and limits: Significantly more large CDR3 similarity clusters arose among expanded TCRs than among controls.

The V end lost 3 bases, the J end lost 3 bases, and 12 bases lay between the germline ends. This CDR3 is built from 14 residues. CDR1 is DFQATT and CDR2 is SNEGSKA in the germline V gene (reference sequence). The sample holds many counts of this clonotype. Its antigen is not known. Time point: patch test 2, 6 weeks after DPC sensitization. Treatment here: therapeutic diphenylcyclopropenone sensitization with weekly scalp DPC. Each CDR3 protein is one row after TCRdb ran MiXCR on the RACE reads. The sample includes 360,000 or so distinct CDR3 sequences, around 6% of them seen just once. This chain connects TRBV20-1 to TRBJ2-1; the D gene could be TRBD1 or TRBD2 (6 bases each). Sequenced material: whole blood, taken in connection with sensitization to the hapten diphenylcyclopropenone (DPC). The TCR sequence derives from a woman between 18 and 29 years old with alopecia areata. Some clones in this sample may be carry-over from other donors' samples. This CDR3 reads CSASGRQDYNEQFF. The CDR3, as DNA: TGCAGTGCTAGCGGGAGACAGGACTACAATGAGCAGTTCTTC.